One and the same sample provided the 10 T cell receptor beta chains below, sequenced in a study of response to subunit inactivated influenza vaccine. Using its own MiXCR run on the RT-PCR reads, TCRdb lists one record per CDR3 protein. The sample yields hundreds of thousands of distinct CDR3 sequences, approximately 14% seen once. The sequences come from PBMCs from blood, collected roughly 12 days after vaccination. The receptors come from a man aged 50 or older who received an inactivated influenza vaccine.

The chain links TRBV3-1 to TRBJ2-3; D remains unclear. In germline, CDR1 is LGHDT, CDR2 YNNKEL (reference sequence). CDR3 size: 13 residues. With 4 bases removed from V and 9 bases from J, the gap between germline ends came to 14 bases. The CDR3 is CASSPSQAQTQYF. CDR3 DNA sequence: TGTGCCAGCAGCCCCTCCCAGGCACAAACGCAGTATTTT.

The rearrangement links TRBV5-6 to TRBJ1-2; D call uncertain. In germline, CDR1 is SGHDT, CDR2 YYEEEE. V was trimmed by 4 bases and J by 3 bases, leaving 10 bases between them. This CDR3 spans 13 amino acids. CDR3 sequence: CASSAEYDYGYTF. Here the CDR3 DNA reads TGTGCCAGCAGCGCGGAGTACGACTATGGCTACACCTTC.

This clonotype was observed a few times. The chain links TRBV11-2 to TRBJ2-7, with 8 bases lining up with TRBD1. This CDR3 contains 17 residues. CDR1 and CDR2 (germline): SGHAT, FQNNGV. Unmatched junction bases numbered 10, after V lost 1 base and J lost 2 bases. CDR3 DNA sequence: TGTGCCAGCAGCTTAGTATCCTTCGGGACAGGAACCTACGAGCAGTACTTC. This translates into CASSLVSFGTGTYEQYF.

DNA of the CDR3: TGTGCCAGCAGCGTGTTTACTGGGAGCACAGATACGCAGTATTTT. Its protein product is CASSVFTGSTDTQYF. The chain has TRBV9 and TRBJ2-3; unclear D gene. V lost 2 bases and J 0 bases, leaving 10 bases between the germline ends. This CDR3 comprises 15 residues. Germline V lookup: CDR1 SGDLS, CDR2 YYNGEE.

This chain joins TRBV12-3 or TRBV12-4 and TRBJ2-7, with D possibly being TRBD1 or TRBD2 (5 bases each). V lost 6 bases and J lost 6, with 21 bases in between. This CDR3 region has 15 residues. The CDR3 is CASSPDGGARGEQYF. In DNA, the CDR3 is TGTGCCAGCAGCCCCGACGGTGGCGCGAGGGGCGAGCAGTACTTC.

The chain carries TRBV20-1 and TRBJ2-3; TRBD1 matches at 12 bases. V trimming: 5 bases; J trimming: 3 bases; junction bases outside the gene matches: 3. Germline CDR1 reads DFQATT; CDR2 reads SNEGSKA (reference sequence). This CDR3 has 14 residues. CDR3 in amino acids: CSAEGQGATDTQYF. The CDR3 nucleotides are TGCAGTGCTGAGGGACAGGGGGCAACAGATACGCAGTATTTT.

This sequence joins TRBV10-1 and TRBJ2-1, with TRBD1 matching 11 bases. J was trimmed by 3 bases and V by 5 bases; bases with no gene match: 3. The CDR3 loop spans 15 amino acids. The germline V gene has CDR1 WNHNN and CDR2 SYGVQD (reference sequence). As DNA, the CDR3 is TGCGCCAGCAGTCGGGGACAGGGGGTCTACAATGAGCAGTTCTTC. It codes for CASSRGQGVYNEQFF.

This chain joins TRBV9 and TRBJ1-1, with a tentative D call TRBD1 (5 bases). Germline V gene sequence: CDR1 SGDLS, CDR2 YYNGEE. The CDR3 length is 13 residues. With 0 bases removed from V and 8 bases from J, the gap between germline ends came to 11 bases. The CDR3 DNA is TGTGCCAGCAGCGTAGGGGACTCCAGAGAAGCTTTCTTT. Protein product: CASSVGDSREAFF.

The genes are TRBV6-1 and TRBJ1-1; TRBD1 matches 11 bases. CDR1 is MNHNS, CDR2 SASEGT, per germline. V trimming: 6 bases; J trimming: 6 bases; junction bases outside the gene matches: 12. The CDR3 spans 16 residues. The CDR3 nucleotides read TGTGCCAGCAGGAGTACGCCGGGACAGGGGGGCGCTGAAGCTTTCTTT. Amino acids: CASRSTPGQGGAEAFF.

In this sample, this clonotype turned up many times. This chain connects TRBV12-3 or TRBV12-4 to TRBJ1-1; D not certain. The CDR3 has 12 residues. The V end was cut by 0 bases, the J end by 1 base, with 0 bases between. The CDR3 DNA is TGTGCCAGCAGTTTAGCGAACACTGAAGCTTTCTTT. Its translation: CASSLANTEAFF.